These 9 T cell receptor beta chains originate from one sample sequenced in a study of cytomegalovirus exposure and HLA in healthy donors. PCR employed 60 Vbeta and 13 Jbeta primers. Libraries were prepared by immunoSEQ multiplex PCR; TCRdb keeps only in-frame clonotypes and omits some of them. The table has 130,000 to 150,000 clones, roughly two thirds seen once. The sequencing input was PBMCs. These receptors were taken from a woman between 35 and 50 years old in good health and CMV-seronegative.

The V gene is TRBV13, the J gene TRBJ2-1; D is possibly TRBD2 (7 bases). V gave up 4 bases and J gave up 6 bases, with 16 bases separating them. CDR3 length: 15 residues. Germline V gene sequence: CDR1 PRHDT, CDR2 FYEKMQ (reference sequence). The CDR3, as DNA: TGTGCCAGCAGCTCTAGAGGGGGGGCCTCCAATGAGCAGTTCTTC. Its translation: CASSSRGGASNEQFF.

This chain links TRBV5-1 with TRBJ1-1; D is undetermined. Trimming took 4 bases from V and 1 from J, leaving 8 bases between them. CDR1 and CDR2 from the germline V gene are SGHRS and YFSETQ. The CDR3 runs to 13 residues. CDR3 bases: TGCGCCAGCAGCGATACAGCGAACACTGAAGCTTTCTTT. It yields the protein CASSDTANTEAFF.

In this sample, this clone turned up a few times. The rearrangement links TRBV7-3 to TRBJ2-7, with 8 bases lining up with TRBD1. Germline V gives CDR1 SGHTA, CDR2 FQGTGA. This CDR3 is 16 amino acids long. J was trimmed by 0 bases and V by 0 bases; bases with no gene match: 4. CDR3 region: CASSLTGGTGSYEQYF. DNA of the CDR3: TGTGCCAGCAGCTTAACCGGCGGGACAGGCTCCTACGAGCAGTACTTC.

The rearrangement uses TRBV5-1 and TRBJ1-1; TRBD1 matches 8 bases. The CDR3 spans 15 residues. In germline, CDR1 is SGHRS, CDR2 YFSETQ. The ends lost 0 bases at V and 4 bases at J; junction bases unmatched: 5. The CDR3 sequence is CASSLGQGAATEAFF. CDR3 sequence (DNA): TGCGCCAGCAGCTTGGGTCAGGGGGCGGCCACTGAAGCTTTCTTT.

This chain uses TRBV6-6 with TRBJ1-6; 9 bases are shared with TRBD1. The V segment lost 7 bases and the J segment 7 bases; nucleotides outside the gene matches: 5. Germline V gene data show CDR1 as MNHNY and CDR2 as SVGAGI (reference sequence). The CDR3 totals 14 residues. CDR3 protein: CASKSGQGNSPLHF. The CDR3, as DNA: TGTGCCAGCAAGTCGGGACAGGGAAATTCACCCCTCCACTTT.

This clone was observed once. The CDR3 nucleotides are TGTGCCAGCAGCTTAGTTGCGGCGAGCTCTGGAAACACCATATATTTT. Protein sequence: CASSLVAASSGNTIYF. V gene TRBV7-6 combines with J gene TRBJ1-3; no clear D. There are 16 residues in the CDR3. Trimming pared 1 base from V and 0 bases from J, leaving 10 bases between. The germline gives CDR1 SGHVS, CDR2 FNYEAQ.

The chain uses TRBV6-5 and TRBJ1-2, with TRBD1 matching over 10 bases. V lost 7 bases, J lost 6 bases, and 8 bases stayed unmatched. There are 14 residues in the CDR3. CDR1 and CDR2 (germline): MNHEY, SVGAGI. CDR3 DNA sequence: TGTGCCAGCACCACTCCTGGGACAGGGGATGGCTACACCTTC. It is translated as CASTTPGTGDGYTF.

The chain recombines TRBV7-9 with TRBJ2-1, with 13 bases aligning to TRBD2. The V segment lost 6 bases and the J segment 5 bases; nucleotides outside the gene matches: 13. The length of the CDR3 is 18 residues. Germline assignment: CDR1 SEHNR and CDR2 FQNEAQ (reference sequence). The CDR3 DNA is TGTGCCAGCAGTCGAGCCCGACTAGCGGGGGGACCTAACAATGAGCAGTTCTTC. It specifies CASSRARLAGGPNNEQFF.

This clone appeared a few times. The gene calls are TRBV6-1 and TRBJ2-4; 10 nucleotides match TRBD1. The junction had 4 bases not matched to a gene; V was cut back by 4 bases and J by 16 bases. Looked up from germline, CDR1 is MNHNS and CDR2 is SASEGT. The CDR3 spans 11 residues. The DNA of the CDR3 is TGTGCCAGCAGTGGACAGGGGGCGTTTTACTTC. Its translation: CASSGQGAFYF.